A single T cell receptor (beta chain) is shown here with its context. Its recognized antigen is unknown. Base-call qualities are not available, and no considerably larger clone is one nucleotide away. Amplification of TCR beta CDR3 regions was carried out from RNA transcripts. For the first round of RT-PCR on the TCR CDR3, the HTBI primer set was used together with the Qiagen OneStep RT-PCR kit. Libraries were constructed in a second round of multiplex PCR, after which size selection and purification were performed. Libraries were sequenced paired-end with 100 bp reads on an Illumina HiSeq2000. As for the authors' bioinformatics: SOAPnuke was used to process the raw data, removing reads that contained adapters or uncalled bases, had a mean Phred below 15, or lacked an exact match to the constant primer or identifier. COPE v1.2.5 was used to merge the high-quality paired reads, and each unique nucleotide sequence was defined as a clonotype. MiTCR v1.1 was used to align the clonotypes against IMGT TRBV, TRBD and TRBJ reference segments. The analysis was restricted to V-J combinations with a frequency above 0.0001, which together covered just over 99% of the repertoires. The TCS score was defined as F50 (clonal expansion) divided by E x V (chaos), with BLOSUM62-based TCRdist calculated between CDR3 peptides within each V-J. Welch's t-statistics and random forest reduced around 550 V-J features to about 13, which were used in a naive Bayes classifier (R e1071). The Morisita-Horn index was used to measure how similar the thyroid and blood repertoires were. TCRdb ran its own pipeline on the public reads, namely fastp trimming at Q25 and MiXCR clone calling, and kept in-frame beta chains. Each entry is one CDR3 protein sequence, shown with its most common DNA and genes. The V and J calls and clone size are TCRdb's, not the authors'. The sample table holds 500,000 to 800,000 distinct CDR3 sequences, of which nearly 45% were seen once. The ten largest clones capture roughly 7.2% of the sample.

Exclusion was applied to patients with uncontrolled infections, other autoimmune diseases, pregnancy or lactation. Clinical symptoms, serum thyroxine and TRAb, thyroid ultrasound, and orbital computed tomography formed the basis for the diagnoses. Total RNA was extracted with Trizol reagent, and quality was checked on an Agilent 2100 Bioanalyzer. V lost 5 bases and J lost 0 bases, and the count of bases not matched to a germline gene is 13. Counted from cysteine to phenylalanine, this CDR3 has 18 amino acids. The DNA shown is the 54-base CDR3, in frame from base 1. The germline V gene specifies SGHVS as CDR1 and FQNEAQ as CDR2. The data derive from a study of T cells in Graves' hyperthyroidism and ophthalmopathy (dated by TCRdb to 2018 to 2020). About the full investigation: A discovery cohort of approximately 97 patients, fewer than 50 with Graves' ophthalmopathy and approximately 57 with stable Graves' hyperthyroidism, was used to find distinguishing TCR V-J signatures. Prospective prediction of ophthalmopathy was tested in an independent validation cohort consisting of fewer than 20 hyperthyroidism patients and around 17 patients who later progressed to ophthalmopathy. The study also compared thyroid tissue and blood T-cell repertoires from 6 or 7 Graves' hyperthyroidism patients. The paper reports TCR Vbeta CDR3 sequencing of some 140 peripheral blood samples: under 45 ophthalmopathy, approximately 74 hyperthyroidism and around 17 progressor patients. For training and testing, the 100 or so patients in the discovery cohort were randomly divided in a 7:3 ratio. After sampling, hyperthyroidism patients received methimazole starting at 30 mg daily, and ophthalmopathy patients received high-dose intravenous methylprednisolone. Overall study outcomes, separate from this receptor: In validation, the model predicted progression to ophthalmopathy a median of about 6 months before onset, with 70% to 71% sensitivity and roughly 73% specificity. No statistical method was used to set the sample size in advance, and investigators knew the group allocation. Most expanded thyroid clonotypes (frequency above 0.001) were also detected in blood, a finding suggesting that blood repertoires may reflect thyroid immune responses. Ophthalmopathy was separated from stable hyperthyroidism by a 13 V-J signature model, with around 90% sensitivity and about 81% specificity obtained in cross-validation and 80%/75% obtained in testing.

The specimen was peripheral blood or thyroid tissue (not recorded which). This clonotype was obtained from an adult man with Graves' disease, either hyperthyroidism or ophthalmopathy (not recorded which). The sequence is built from TRBV7-8 and TRBJ1-1, and 9 junctional nucleotides match TRBD1. The DNA reads as follows: TGTGCCAGCAGCCAGACAACTCGGGGACAGGGTATGAACACTGAAGCTTTCTTT. It specifies CASSQTTRGQGMNTEAFF.